This TCR beta chain was captured by sequencing in a study of shared T cell receptors in the human thymus. Germline values: CDR1 SGHRS, CDR2 YFSETQ. Unmatched junction bases numbered 3, after V lost 4 bases and J lost 4 bases. The CDR3 runs 13 residues. Some clones are missing from TCRdb's copy, which holds only in-frame ones; the method was immunoSEQ multiplex PCR. The sample has about 710,000 clones; about 90% are singletons. This sample was shared with a second study, whose subject was human thymus T cells. That report notes: The donors were infants in Finland with congenital heart defects, otherwise immunologically healthy. Resected material from corrective heart surgery provided the thymus tissue analysed. There appeared to be biased usage of V and J genes in thymic and blood repertoires. Related research reported highly overlapping thymic repertoires among unrelated individuals.

J is TRBJ1-1 and V is TRBV5-1; TRBD1 aligns across 8 bases. This clonotype originated in a boy in the first two years of life with a congenital heart defect. Sequencing used thymocytes. This CDR3 reads CASSPGGVTEAFF. CDR3 in DNA: TGCGCCAGCAGCCCAGGGGGCGTCACTGAAGCTTTCTTT.